The 25 T cell receptor beta chains below were found in one sample sequenced in a study of CD8 T cells in ankylosing spondylitis. One entry per CDR3 protein, called by TCRdb with MiXCR from the 5' RACE reads. The table records fewer than 400,000 distinct CDR3 sequences, 14% to 15% of them present only once. The sample taken for sequencing was blood, either unsorted or a sorted T cell fraction (not recorded which). The receptors here all came from a male donor with ankylosing spondylitis or in good health (not recorded which).

This chain connects TRBV19 to TRBJ2-1; tentatively, D is TRBD2 (6 bases). There are 15 residues in the CDR3. Deletions cut 4 bases from V and 2 bases from J, with 12 bases between. The germline gives CDR1 LNHDA, CDR2 SQIVND (reference sequence). CDR3 in DNA: TGTGCCAGTAGTACGGACTATGGGCCCTACAATGAGCAGTTCTTC. This gives the protein CASSTDYGPYNEQFF.

The chain uses TRBV6-1 and TRBJ2-1; TRBD2 aligns across 12 bases. Losses at the gene ends were 6 bases for V and 7 bases for J; bases not matched to a gene: 13. Germline V gene lookup returns CDR1 MNHNS and CDR2 SASEGT. This CDR3 spans 17 amino acids. The CDR3 region has the DNA TGTGCCAGCAGGAGCCCTAGCGGGAGGGCCTCTGGAAATGAGCAGTTCTTC. As protein: CASRSPSGRASGNEQFF.

This clonotype was found once. The J gene is TRBJ2-5, the V gene TRBV4-2; 10 nucleotides align to TRBD2. The ends lost 4 bases at V and 1 base at J; junction bases unmatched: 3. The germline gives CDR1 LGHNA, CDR2 YNFKEQ. The CDR3 is 15 residues long. CDR3 in amino acids: CASSPWTSGQETQYF. The CDR3 coding sequence is TGTGCCAGCAGCCCCTGGACTAGCGGCCAAGAGACCCAGTACTTC.

The chain links TRBV3-1 to TRBJ1-2; D perhaps matches TRBD1 (5 bases). The CDR3 is 16 residues long. With 1 base removed from V and 0 bases from J, the gap between germline ends came to 12 bases. Germline CDR1 reads LGHDT; CDR2 reads YNNKEL (reference sequence). The CDR3 loop is CASSQGAGRANYGYTF. CDR3 in DNA: TGTGCCAGCAGCCAAGGGGCAGGGAGAGCTAACTATGGCTACACCTTC.

The V gene is TRBV11-1, the J gene TRBJ1-6, with D perhaps matching TRBD1 (6 bases). The germline V gene encodes CDR1 SGHAT and CDR2 FQDESV (reference sequence). The CDR3 length is 18 residues. V was shortened by 5 bases and J by 0 bases, with 17 bases between the two germline ends. In DNA form, the CDR3 reads TGTGCCAGCAGCCAGGGGCGAGGGGAGAGCTCCTATAATTCACCCCTCCACTTT. Protein: CASSQGRGESSYNSPLHF.

The chain joins TRBV11-2 to TRBJ1-2; D is unclear. V lost 0 bases and J lost 0, with 8 bases in between. Germline assignment: CDR1 SGHAT and CDR2 FQNNGV. The CDR3 totals 15 residues. The CDR3 DNA sequence: TGTGCCAGCAGCTTAGAGGGTGCCTCTAACTATGGCTACACCTTC. Its protein is CASSLEGASNYGYTF. Filled out from reference TRBV11-2 and TRBJ1-2, the complete variable domain reads EAGVAQSPRYKIIEKRQSVAFWCNPISGHATLYWYQQILGQGPKLLIQFQNNGVVDDSQLPKDRFSAERLKGVDSTLKIQPAKLEDSAVYLCASSLEGASNYGYTFGSGTRLTVV.

This clonotype was observed many times. The chain couples TRBV3-1 to TRBJ1-1; 9 bases are shared with TRBD1. J lost 5 bases, V lost 8 bases, and 0 bases had no gene match. Germline CDR1 LGHDT, CDR2 YNNKEL (reference sequence). The CDR3 spans 11 residues. In DNA form, the CDR3 reads TGTGCCAGCGGACAGGGGACTGAAGCTTTCTTT. Translating it yields CASGQGTEAFF. Combining the CDR3 with reference TRBV3-1 and TRBJ1-1 gives the whole variable domain DTAVSQTPKYLVTQMGNDKSIKCEQNLGHDTMYWYKQDSKKFLKIMFSYNNKELIINETVPNRFSPKSPDKAHLNLHINSLELGDSAVYFCASGQGTEAFFGQGTRLTVV.

The genes are TRBV5-5 and TRBJ2-1; a possible D gene is TRBD1 (6 bases). Germline values: CDR1 SGHKS, CDR2 YYEKEE (reference sequence). CDR3 length equals 15 residues. Between the trimmed V and J ends, which lost 0 bases and 4 bases, there was a span of 11 bases. The CDR3 spells CASSLEQGPYNEQFF. CDR3 sequence (DNA): TGTGCCAGCAGCTTGGAACAGGGTCCATACAATGAGCAGTTCTTC. The full variable domain, in which reference TRBV5-5 and TRBJ2-1 provide the parts outside the CDR3, is DAGVTQSPTHLIKTRGQQVTLRCSPISGHKSVSWYQQVLGQGPQFIFQYYEKEERGRGNFPDRFSARQFPNYSSELNVNALLLGDSALYLCASSLEQGPYNEQFFGPGTRLTVL.

This chain links TRBV24-1 with TRBJ2-3, with TRBD2 matching 7 bases. The V and J ends lost 6 bases and 4 bases, in that order; junction bases with no gene match: 12. The length of the CDR3 is 16 residues. Germline V gives CDR1 KGHDR, CDR2 SFDVKD. CDR3 bases: TGTGCCACCAGTAAGGGCGGCGGGGGAAGGTCAGATACGCAGTATTTT. It translates to CATSKGGGGRSDTQYF.

This clonotype came up a few times. This sequence joins TRBV7-9 and TRBJ2-2, with D uncertain. In germline, CDR1 is SEHNR, CDR2 FQNEAQ (reference sequence). The CDR3 has 14 amino acids. The V end lost 2 bases, the J end lost 0 bases, and 4 bases lay between the germline ends. CDR3 sequence (DNA): TGTGCCAGCAGCTTAATGACGAACACCGGGGAGCTGTTTTTT. The encoded protein is CASSLMTNTGELFF.

This clonotype turned up a few times. This chain uses TRBV4-1 with TRBJ2-1; TRBD2 agrees at 10 bases. The trim removed 1 base at V and 10 bases at J, leaving 7 bases unmatched. This CDR3 spans 15 amino acids. Germline CDR1 is MGHRA and CDR2 is YSYEKL. The CDR3 region has the DNA TGCGCCAGCAGCCAAGGAAGCGGGAGGGCCGGGGAGCAGTTCTTC. Its translation: CASSQGSGRAGEQFF.

This clonotype was seen only a few times. The gene calls are TRBV7-9 and TRBJ2-3; D perhaps matches TRBD1 (5 bases). In germline, CDR1 is SEHNR, CDR2 FQNEAQ (reference sequence). The CDR3 spans 15 residues. The V and J ends lost 1 base and 0 bases respectively, with 8 bases between them. The CDR3 bases are TGTGCCAGCAGCTTAGTACAGGCCAGCACAGATACGCAGTATTTT. It is translated as CASSLVQASTDTQYF.

The chain carries TRBV9 and TRBJ2-7, with TRBD1 as a possible D gene (6 bases). The CDR3 loop spans 15 amino acids. In germline, CDR1 is SGDLS, CDR2 YYNGEE. V was trimmed by 4 bases and J by 3 bases, leaving 17 bases between them. The chain's CDR3 is CASSPGQLGDYEQYF. CDR3 coding DNA: TGTGCCAGCAGCCCCGGACAGCTGGGAGACTACGAGCAGTACTTC. Filled out from reference TRBV9 and TRBJ2-7, the complete variable domain reads DSGVTQTPKHLITATGQRVTLRCSPRSGDLSVYWYQQSLDQGLQFLIQYYNGEERAKGNILERFSAQQFPDLHSELNLSSLELGDSALYFCASSPGQLGDYEQYFGPGTRLTVT.

This clonotype was seen ten or more times. The chain joins TRBV6-1 to TRBJ1-2, with 10 bases aligning to TRBD1. This CDR3 has 16 residues. The V and J ends lost 6 bases and 7 bases, in that order; junction bases with no gene match: 14. The germline CDR1 and CDR2 sequences are MNHNS and SASEGT. The CDR3 DNA is TGTGCCAGCAGCCCAGTAACGGGACAGGGGAATCGTGGCTACACCTTC. Translating gives CASSPVTGQGNRGYTF.

There are a few counts of this clonotype. The chain uses TRBV12-3 or TRBV12-4 and TRBJ2-3; 8 positions match TRBD2. V lost 2 bases, J lost 1 base, and 5 bases stayed unmatched. There are 16 residues in the CDR3. The CDR3 is CASSLILAGGTDTQYF. The CDR3 DNA reads TGTGCCAGCAGTTTAATCCTAGCGGGTGGCACAGATACGCAGTATTTT.

CDR3 in amino acids: CASSPEQGRKETQYF. For the CDR3, the DNA is TGTGCCAGCTCACCCGAACAGGGGCGCAAAGAGACCCAGTACTTC. The genes are TRBV18 and TRBJ2-5; TRBD1 matches 7 bases. CDR3 size: 15 residues. The V gene end was trimmed by 3 bases and the J gene end by 3 bases; junction bases not matched to a gene: 7. The germline V gene encodes CDR1 KGHSH and CDR2 LQKENI.

This clonotype has only a few counts. J is TRBJ1-2 and V is TRBV28, with no clear D. Germline V lookup: CDR1 MDHEN, CDR2 SYDVKM. Trimming stripped 8 bases from V and 6 bases from J, with 10 bases between. The CDR3 loop spans 11 amino acids. CDR3 region: CASGEPDGYTF. CDR3 bases: TGTGCCAGCGGGGAACCGGATGGCTACACCTTC.

This clonotype has a handful of counts. The chain carries TRBV29-1 and TRBJ1-1; 7 bases fit TRBD1. V was pared by 6 bases and J by 1 base, with 8 bases of the junction left unmatched. This CDR3 is 14 amino acids long. Germline V gene lookup returns CDR1 SQVTM and CDR2 ANQGSEA. The CDR3 nucleotides are TGCAGCGTCGCGGCGACAGGGACGAACACTGAAGCTTTCTTT. It codes for CSVAATGTNTEAFF.

This sequence joins TRBV12-3 or TRBV12-4 and TRBJ2-2, with D possibly TRBD2 on 5 matching bases. The length of the CDR3 is 20 residues. V lost 6 bases to trimming and J lost 0 bases, with 26 bases between them. CDR3 DNA: TGTGCCAGCAGGCGGGCAAAACTAGGTCGGGAATCAACGAACACCGGGGAGCTGTTTTTT. Translation gives CASRRAKLGRESTNTGELFF.

The chain couples TRBV20-1 to TRBJ2-1; D not resolved. The length of the CDR3 is 15 residues. V was clipped by 6 bases and J by 5 bases, with 20 bases between them. From germline, CDR1 is DFQATT and CDR2 SNEGSKA (reference sequence). The CDR3 nucleotides read TGCAGTGCGGATACGGGCCAGACCCTAGACAATGAGCAGTTCTTC. Amino acid sequence: CSADTGQTLDNEQFF.

This clonotype was seen a few times. The rearrangement joins TRBV5-1 to TRBJ1-1; D is undetermined. The V and J ends lost 3 bases and 0 bases respectively, with 9 bases between them. The CDR3 runs 14 residues. Germline V lookup: CDR1 SGHRS, CDR2 YFSETQ. CDR3 nucleotide sequence: TGCGCCAGCAGCTCCGGGTTCATGAACACTGAAGCTTTCTTT. Translation gives CASSSGFMNTEAFF.

V usage is TRBV12-3 or TRBV12-4 and J usage is TRBJ1-1; possibly TRBD1 for D (5 bases). V was cut by 5 bases and J by 1 base, with 11 bases left in between. The length of the CDR3 is 14 residues. The CDR3 sequence: CASSTRQTNTEAFF. DNA for the CDR3: TGTGCCAGCAGTACAAGACAGACGAACACTGAAGCTTTCTTT.

This clonotype was recorded a few times. A junction boundary mismatches the germline segment, possibly from a read error. The rearrangement joins TRBV9 to TRBJ1-2; D not certain. Germline lookup yields CDR1 SGDLS and CDR2 YYNGEE. CDR3 length equals 15 residues. The CDR3 DNA is TGTGCCAGCAGCGTAGGGGCCCCCCCTTCCCCTCGACGTTCCTTC. Its translation: CASSVGAPPSPRRSF.

The CDR3 protein is CASSEGLAGGYEQYF. The DNA of the CDR3 is TGTGCCAGCAGTGAGGGGCTAGCGGGGGGGTACGAGCAGTACTTC. The chain joins TRBV2 to TRBJ2-7; 12 bases align to TRBD2. J lost 4 bases, V lost 3 bases, and 4 bases had no gene match. CDR3 length: 15 residues. CDR1 SNHLY and CDR2 FYNNEI come from the germline V gene.

This clonotype was seen more than once but under ten times. The chain is built from TRBV7-9 and TRBJ1-2; TRBD1 matches 7 bases. This CDR3 has 15 amino acids. Unmatched junction bases numbered 6, after V lost 1 base and J lost 4 bases. In germline, CDR1 is SEHNR, CDR2 FQNEAQ (reference sequence). As DNA, the CDR3 is TGTGCCAGCAGCTTAGGCCAGGGACAGATCTATGGCTACACCTTC. Protein: CASSLGQGQIYGYTF.